This is a list of T cell receptor beta chains from one sample in a study of cytomegalovirus exposure and HLA in healthy donors. Only in-frame clones appear in the TCRdb table, and some are missing; sequencing was by immunoSEQ multiplex PCR. Among under 200,000 clones listed, 80% were seen once. Sequencing was carried out using PBMCs. These TCRs come from a man aged 35 to 55 in good health and CMV-seronegative. The CDR3 runs from the conserved cysteine through the conserved F or W. The D gene is left open where the match is weak. Clone size is not always given. Where it is, it says once, few, many or a class for expanded clones.

clone_size d_call j_call v_call cdr3_nt cdr3_aa
once NA TRBJ1-4 TRBV7-8 TGTGCCAGCAGCCCCCCAGGCGCAACTAATGAAAAACTGTTTTTT CASSPPGATNEKLFF
NA NA TRBJ2-5 TRBV27 TGTGCCAGCAGTTCGAGGCAGGGAGGTGGCGGCCAGTACTTC CASSSRQGGGGQYF
NA NA TRBJ1-6 TRBV13 TGTGCCAGCAGCCGTAGGGCAGGGGATTCACCCCTCCACTTT CASSRRAGDSPLHF
NA NA TRBJ1-1 TRBV9 TGTGCCAGCAGCGTCGGGACAACTTGGACTGAAGCTTTCTTT CASSVGTTWTEAFF
NA NA TRBJ1-3 TRBV11-2 TGTGCCAGCATCTCGAGGGCTTCCTCTGGAAACACCATATATTTT CASISRASSGNTIYF
few NA TRBJ2-6 TRBV9 TGTGCCAGCAGCTTCCGTAGGGACTTATACCTCTCTGGGGCCAACGTCCTGACTTTC CASSFRRDLYLSGANVLTF
NA NA TRBJ1-2 TRBV6-5 TGTGCCAGCAGTCAATGGGACACAAATGGCTACACCTTC CASSQWDTNGYTF
NA TRBD2 TRBJ2-5 TRBV7-8 TGTGCCAGCAGCTTCCTCAGCGGGAGGGCTCGAGAGACCCAGTACTTC CASSFLSGRARETQYF
NA NA TRBJ1-1 TRBV5-1 TGCGCCAGCAGCGACATAGGGGCGACCACTGAAGCTTTCTTT CASSDIGATTEAFF
NA NA TRBJ1-1 TRBV7-8 TGTGCCAGCAGCGTAGGACAGGAAGCTTTCTTT CASSVGQEAFF
NA TRBD1 TRBJ2-4 TRBV2 TGTGCCAGCAGGGCACTAGGGGGCGGAAACATTCAGTACTTC CASRALGGGNIQYF